This entry lists 27 T cell receptor beta chains sequenced from one sample in a study of technical replicates of blood from a handful of donors. Libraries were prepared by immunoSEQ multiplex PCR; TCRdb keeps only in-frame clonotypes and omits some of them. The table includes about 73,000 clones, approximately 93% detected once. Sequencing was done on a sample of T cells isolated from PBMCs. The source is a human donor in good health.

The chain combines TRBV7-6 with TRBJ2-5; no clear D. The CDR3 runs 13 residues. Trimming shortened V by 5 bases and J by 2 bases, and 9 bases separated the two germline ends. Germline CDR1 and CDR2: SGHVS and FNYEAQ. This CDR3 is CASSPVTQETQYF. The CDR3 coding sequence is TGTGCCAGCAGCCCGGTGACTCAAGAGACCCAGTACTTC.

The rearrangement uses TRBV5-8 and TRBJ1-2; D is ambiguous. V lost 4 bases and J 4 bases, leaving 17 bases between the germline ends. Germline values: CDR1 SGHTS, CDR2 YDEGEE. This CDR3 is built from 15 residues. Here the CDR3 DNA reads TGTGCCAGCAGCCCCCCAGGCAGGAAAGTCTATGGCTACACCTTC. This codes for CASSPPGRKVYGYTF.

The rearrangement joins TRBV28 to TRBJ2-5, with 11 nucleotides matching TRBD2. V dropped 7 bases and J dropped 5; count of bases not matched to a gene: 9. Per germline, CDR1 MDHEN and CDR2 SYDVKM. The CDR3 is 15 residues long. This CDR3 is CASNLLAGEEETQYF. In DNA, the CDR3 is TGTGCCAGCAACTTACTAGCGGGAGAGGAGGAGACCCAGTACTTC.

The rearrangement joins TRBV5-1 to TRBJ2-5; D may be TRBD1 (6 bases). Germline CDR1 reads SGHRS; CDR2 reads YFSETQ. Trimming cost V 4 bases and J 3 bases, with 13 bases left between them. This CDR3 spans 14 amino acids. CDR3: CASSRTDSKETQYF. DNA for the CDR3: TGCGCCAGCAGCAGAACGGACAGCAAAGAGACCCAGTACTTC.

This chain joins TRBV5-4 and TRBJ2-3, with 7 bases fitting TRBD2. V shed 3 bases, J shed 2 bases, and the junction held 9 bases outside the gene matches. The CDR3 sequence is 16 residues long. Germline values: CDR1 SGHNT, CDR2 YYREEE (reference sequence). The CDR3 spells CASSSPRGGDTDTQYF. DNA for the CDR3: TGTGCCAGCAGCTCCCCCCGTGGGGGGGACACAGATACGCAGTATTTT.

V is TRBV9 and J is TRBJ2-5; unclear D gene. Germline CDR1 and CDR2: SGDLS and YYNGEE. There are 14 residues in the CDR3. Trimming cost V 0 bases and J 5 bases, with 11 bases left between them. CDR3 nucleotides: TGTGCCAGCAGCGTAGGTCCAGGCACGGAGACCCAGTACTTC. It yields the protein CASSVGPGTETQYF.

The chain's CDR3 is CASSEGYGGLSTDTQYF. CDR3 nucleotide sequence: TGTGCCAGCAGTGAAGGTTACGGGGGTTTGAGCACAGATACGCAGTATTTT. The chain couples TRBV6-1 to TRBJ2-3, with D possibly being TRBD2 (6 bases). CDR1 is MNHNS and CDR2 is SASEGT in the germline V gene. The CDR3 is 17 residues long. Deletions cut 1 base from V and 0 bases from J, with 14 bases between.

This clone is labeled medium-sized (0.01 to 0.1%). The rearrangement uses TRBV5-1 and TRBJ2-7, with a tentative D call TRBD1 (6 bases). The length of the CDR3 is 13 residues. From germline, CDR1 is SGHRS and CDR2 YFSETQ. Trimming cost V 1 base and J 5 bases, with 10 bases left between them. As DNA, the CDR3 is TGCGCCAGCAGCTTGACGGACAGTGACGAGCAGTACTTC. Its protein product is CASSLTDSDEQYF.

The rearrangement uses TRBV6-1 and TRBJ1-1; the D is unclear. Germline V gene data show CDR1 as MNHNS and CDR2 as SASEGT. Trimming stripped 3 bases from V and 6 bases from J, with 14 bases between. The CDR3 is 14 residues long. DNA of the CDR3: TGTGCCAGCAGTGAGACTAAGAGGGTTCCTGAAGCTTTCTTT. Residues: CASSETKRVPEAFF.

The chain has TRBV27 and TRBJ1-2; 7 nucleotides align to TRBD1. The CDR3 is 13 amino acids. J was trimmed by 8 bases and V by 1 base; bases with no gene match: 4. Per the germline V gene, CDR1 is MNHEY and CDR2 is SMNVEV (reference sequence). The CDR3 sequence: CASSLYGTVGYTF. The CDR3 bases are TGTGCCAGCAGTTTATACGGGACAGTCGGCTACACCTTC.

This clone appeared once. The J gene is TRBJ2-7, the V gene TRBV7-9; D is unresolved. The CDR3 is 16 residues long. V was pared by 5 bases and J by 3 bases, with 20 bases between. Germline V CDR1 and CDR2: SEHNR, FQNEAQ (reference sequence). CDR3 residues: CASSGSGFGSLYEQYF. CDR3 nucleotide sequence: TGTGCCAGCAGCGGGTCGGGTTTTGGGTCCCTCTACGAGCAGTACTTC. Combining the CDR3 with reference TRBV7-9 and TRBJ2-7 gives the whole variable domain DTGVSQNPRHKITKRGQNVTFRCDPISEHNRLYWYRQTLGQGPEFLTYFQNEAQLEKSRLLSDRFSAERPKGSFSTLEIQRTEQGDSAMYLCASSGSGFGSLYEQYFGPGTRLTVT.

The V and J genes are TRBV19 and TRBJ2-2, with D unclear. The CDR3 totals 14 residues. With 8 bases removed from V and 1 base from J, the gap between germline ends came to 11 bases. CDR1 LNHDA and CDR2 SQIVND come from the germline V gene (reference sequence). Here the CDR3 reads CASSVLENTGELFF. In DNA, the CDR3 is TGTGCCAGTTCGGTCTTAGAGAACACCGGGGAGCTGTTTTTT.

In this sample, this clone turned up once. V usage is TRBV28 and J usage is TRBJ1-2, with 8 bases aligning to TRBD1. Per the germline V gene, CDR1 is MDHEN and CDR2 is SYDVKM. The CDR3 loop spans 14 amino acids. Trimming at V came to 10 bases and at J to 2 bases, leaving 9 bases not matched to a gene. CDR3 sequence reads: CATSSRQGNYGYTF. CDR3 bases: TGTGCCACATCTTCGAGACAGGGGAACTATGGCTACACCTTC.

The CDR3 DNA reads as TGTGCCAGCAGCTCGCGGACAAGAGGAAACGAGCAGTACTTC. Encoded protein: CASSSRTRGNEQYF. V and J are TRBV7-2 and TRBJ2-7; TRBD1 is a possible D gene (5 bases). Germline lookup yields CDR1 SGHTA and CDR2 FQGNSA. The CDR3 is 14 residues long. V gave up 4 bases and J gave up 5 bases, with 15 bases separating them.

The J gene is TRBJ2-5, the V gene TRBV29-1, with D possibly matching TRBD2 (6 bases). The germline V gene has CDR1 SQVTM and CDR2 ANQGSEA. CDR3 size: 14 residues. Trimming took 7 bases from V and 0 from J, leaving 15 bases between them. CDR3 DNA sequence: TGCAGCGGCTCCAACGGGGGTAACCAAGAGACCCAGTACTTC. The encoded protein is CSGSNGGNQETQYF. Looking up the rest from reference TRBV29-1 and TRBJ2-5 gives the full variable domain: SAVISQKPSRDICQRGTSLTIQCQVDSQVTMMFWYRQQPGQSLTLIATANQGSEATYESGFVIDKFPISRPNLTFSTLTVSNMSPEDSSIYLCSGSNGGNQETQYFGPGTRLLVL.

V usage is TRBV5-5 and J usage is TRBJ2-1; possibly TRBD2 for D (6 bases). The V gene's germline CDR1 is SGHKS and CDR2 YYEKEE (reference sequence). Deletions cut 5 bases from V and 0 bases from J, with 15 bases between. This CDR3 has 16 amino acids. The DNA for the CDR3 is TGTGCCAGCAGACGGGACTCCCCGAGCTCCTACAATGAGCAGTTCTTC. Translating it yields CASRRDSPSSYNEQFF.

The J gene is TRBJ2-2, the V gene TRBV5-1; D is possibly TRBD1 (6 bases). CDR1 is SGHRS and CDR2 is YFSETQ in the germline V gene. The V and J ends lost 1 base and 1 base respectively, with 14 bases between them. There are 17 residues in the CDR3. CDR3 region: CASSLIQGLQNTGELFF. As DNA, the CDR3 is TGCGCCAGCAGCTTGATTCAGGGGCTGCAGAACACCGGGGAGCTGTTTTTT.

The count of this clone is one. J is TRBJ2-7 and V is TRBV28, with D unresolved. Germline loops: CDR1 MDHEN, CDR2 SYDVKM. The CDR3 has 12 residues. Trimming shortened V by 3 bases and J by 5 bases, and 8 bases separated the two germline ends. CDR3 loop: CASSLSRNEQYF. The CDR3 DNA reads TGTGCCAGCAGTTTGAGCAGGAACGAGCAGTACTTC.

This chain connects TRBV10-3 to TRBJ2-7, with no clear D. The CDR3 covers 13 residues. Per the germline V gene, CDR1 is ENHRY and CDR2 is SYGVKD. V was trimmed by 3 bases and J by 5 bases, leaving 11 bases between them. For the CDR3, the DNA is TGTGCCATCAGTGAAAGAGCATTCCACGAGCAGTACTTC. It encodes CAISERAFHEQYF.

A single count supports this clone. This chain joins TRBV5-1 and TRBJ2-7; 9 bases fit TRBD1. The junction had 3 bases not matched to a gene; V was cut back by 0 bases and J by 2 bases. Looked up from germline, CDR1 is SGHRS and CDR2 is YFSETQ. The CDR3 runs 15 residues. The DNA of the CDR3 is TGCGCCAGCAGCTTGGCCCGGGACAGGGCCTACGAGCAGTACTTC. Translating it yields CASSLARDRAYEQYF.

CDR3 sequence reads: CASGPGLLYEQYF. The CDR3 DNA reads as TGTGCCAGCGGGCCGGGACTCCTCTACGAGCAGTACTTC. The rearrangement links TRBV6-1 to TRBJ2-7; D may be TRBD2 (6 bases). V was pared by 8 bases and J by 3 bases, with 14 bases between. In germline, CDR1 is MNHNS, CDR2 SASEGT. The CDR3 covers 13 residues.

The sample holds one count of this clone. The chain has TRBV29-1 and TRBJ2-1; D might be TRBD1 (5 bases). This CDR3 has 12 residues. V was cut by 6 bases and J by 5 bases, with 11 bases left in between. The germline V gene encodes CDR1 SQVTM and CDR2 ANQGSEA. CDR3 in amino acids: CSVTGLDNEQFF. The CDR3 DNA follows: TGCAGCGTAACAGGCCTGGACAATGAGCAGTTCTTC.

The rearrangement joins TRBV5-1 to TRBJ2-5; 7 nucleotides agree with TRBD2. Germline V gives CDR1 SGHRS, CDR2 YFSETQ. V shed 0 bases, J shed 5 bases, and the junction held 10 bases outside the gene matches. The CDR3 has 16 residues. CDR3 sequence reads: CASSLGDGGSGETQYF. The CDR3 DNA reads TGCGCCAGCAGCTTGGGGGACGGGGGGTCAGGTGAGACCCAGTACTTC.

The V call is TRBV5-1, the J call TRBJ2-3, with D unclear. V lost 4 bases, J lost 6 bases, and 9 bases lay in between. CDR1 is SGHRS, CDR2 YFSETQ, per germline. This CDR3 has 12 residues. The CDR3 region has the DNA TGCGCCAGCAGCCAGGTGTTGGATACGCAGTATTTT. This sequence encodes CASSQVLDTQYF.

This clone was observed once. The chain is built from TRBV5-8 and TRBJ1-1; D is uncertain. CDR1 SGHTS and CDR2 YDEGEE come from the germline V gene. Trimming left V 3 bases short and J 0 bases short, with 9 bases between. The CDR3 is 14 residues long. The chain's CDR3 is CASSYRLMNTEAFF. The CDR3 nucleotides are TGTGCCAGCAGCTACCGGTTAATGAACACTGAAGCTTTCTTT.

This clone was picked up a small number of times. The chain employs TRBV28 and TRBJ2-7, with D unclear. The CDR3 is 12 residues long. CDR1 MDHEN and CDR2 SYDVKM come from the germline V gene. With 3 bases removed from V and 2 bases from J, the gap between germline ends came to 5 bases. CDR3 sequence (DNA): TGTGCCAGCAGTTTCAGGCCCTACGAGCAGTACTTC. It encodes CASSFRPYEQYF.

The CDR3 spells CASSPAGIHGSYEQYF. The DNA for the CDR3 is TGCGCCAGCAGTCCGGCCGGGATCCACGGCTCCTACGAGCAGTACTTC. This chain links TRBV5-1 with TRBJ2-7; tentatively, D is TRBD2 (5 bases). Trimming took off 5 bases at V and 0 bases at J, with 18 bases between the two ends. The CDR3 totals 16 residues. Germline V gene lookup returns CDR1 SGHRS and CDR2 YFSETQ.